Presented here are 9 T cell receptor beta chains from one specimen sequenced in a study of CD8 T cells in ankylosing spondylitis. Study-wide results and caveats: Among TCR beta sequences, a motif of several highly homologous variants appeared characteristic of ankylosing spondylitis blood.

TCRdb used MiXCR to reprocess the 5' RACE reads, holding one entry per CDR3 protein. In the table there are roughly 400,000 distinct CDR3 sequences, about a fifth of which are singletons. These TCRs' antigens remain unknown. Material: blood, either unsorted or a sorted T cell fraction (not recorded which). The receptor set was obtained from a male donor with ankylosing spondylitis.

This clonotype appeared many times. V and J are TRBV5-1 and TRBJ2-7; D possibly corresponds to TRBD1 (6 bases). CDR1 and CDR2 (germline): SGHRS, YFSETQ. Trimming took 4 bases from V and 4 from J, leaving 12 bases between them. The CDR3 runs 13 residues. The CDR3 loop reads CASSLQGIYEQYF. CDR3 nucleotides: TGCGCCAGCAGCCTACAGGGTATTTACGAGCAGTACTTC.

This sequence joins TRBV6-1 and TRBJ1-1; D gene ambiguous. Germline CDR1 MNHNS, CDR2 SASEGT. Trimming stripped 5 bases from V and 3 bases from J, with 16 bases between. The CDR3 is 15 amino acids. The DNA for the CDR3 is TGTGCCAGCAGTCAAAAGGGAGTTGAACACACTGAAGCTTTCTTT. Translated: CASSQKGVEHTEAFF.

The CDR3 loop is CSARVPGQGASYEQYF. The CDR3, as DNA: TGCAGTGCTAGGGTCCCGGGACAGGGGGCTTCTTACGAGCAGTACTTC. The rearrangement uses TRBV20-1 and TRBJ2-7; 12 bases match TRBD1. The CDR3 runs to 16 residues. V shed 3 bases, J shed 4 bases, and the junction held 10 bases outside the gene matches. From germline, CDR1 is DFQATT and CDR2 SNEGSKA (reference sequence).

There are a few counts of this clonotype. CDR3 region: CSVNYPGHEEKQYF. CDR3 in DNA: TGCAGTGTCAATTACCCGGGACACGAAGAGAAGCAGTACTTC. This chain joins TRBV20-1 and TRBJ2-7; weak D call: TRBD1 (6 bases). Germline V gene sequence: CDR1 DFQATT, CDR2 SNEGSKA (reference sequence). The CDR3 is 14 amino acids. Trimming pared 7 bases from V and 8 bases from J, leaving 24 bases between.

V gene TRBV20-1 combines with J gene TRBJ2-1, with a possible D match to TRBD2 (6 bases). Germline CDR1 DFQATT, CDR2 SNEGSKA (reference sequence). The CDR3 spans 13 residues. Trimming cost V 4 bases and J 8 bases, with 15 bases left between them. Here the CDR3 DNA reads TGCAGTGCTACCTGGGACTTTAGGGATGAGCAGTTCTTC. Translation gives CSATWDFRDEQFF.

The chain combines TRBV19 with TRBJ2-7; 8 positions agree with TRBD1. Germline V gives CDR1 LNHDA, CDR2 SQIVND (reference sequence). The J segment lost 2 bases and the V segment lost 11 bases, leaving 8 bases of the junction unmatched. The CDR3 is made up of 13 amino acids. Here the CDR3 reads CAVTGTGPYEQYF. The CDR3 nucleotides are TGTGCCGTTACCGGGACAGGTCCCTACGAGCAGTACTTC.

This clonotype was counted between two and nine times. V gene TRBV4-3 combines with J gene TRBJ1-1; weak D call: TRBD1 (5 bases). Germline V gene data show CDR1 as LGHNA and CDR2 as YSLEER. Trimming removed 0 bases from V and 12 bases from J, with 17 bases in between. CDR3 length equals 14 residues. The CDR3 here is CASSQDYGQGRTFF. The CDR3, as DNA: TGCGCCAGCAGCCAAGATTATGGGCAGGGCCGAACTTTCTTT.

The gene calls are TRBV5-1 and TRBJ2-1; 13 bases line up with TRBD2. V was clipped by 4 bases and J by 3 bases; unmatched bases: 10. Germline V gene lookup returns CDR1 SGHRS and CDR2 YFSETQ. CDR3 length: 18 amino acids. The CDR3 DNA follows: TGCGCCAGCAGCCCCACCGGGACTAGCGGGACGCACTACAATGAGCAGTTCTTC. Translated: CASSPTGTSGTHYNEQFF.

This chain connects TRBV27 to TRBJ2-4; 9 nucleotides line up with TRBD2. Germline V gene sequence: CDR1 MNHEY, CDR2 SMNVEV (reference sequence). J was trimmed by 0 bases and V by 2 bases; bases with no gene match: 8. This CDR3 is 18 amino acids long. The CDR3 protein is CASSLRGLAREAKNIQYF. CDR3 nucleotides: TGTGCCAGCAGTTTAAGGGGACTAGCAAGGGAAGCCAAAAACATTCAGTACTTC.